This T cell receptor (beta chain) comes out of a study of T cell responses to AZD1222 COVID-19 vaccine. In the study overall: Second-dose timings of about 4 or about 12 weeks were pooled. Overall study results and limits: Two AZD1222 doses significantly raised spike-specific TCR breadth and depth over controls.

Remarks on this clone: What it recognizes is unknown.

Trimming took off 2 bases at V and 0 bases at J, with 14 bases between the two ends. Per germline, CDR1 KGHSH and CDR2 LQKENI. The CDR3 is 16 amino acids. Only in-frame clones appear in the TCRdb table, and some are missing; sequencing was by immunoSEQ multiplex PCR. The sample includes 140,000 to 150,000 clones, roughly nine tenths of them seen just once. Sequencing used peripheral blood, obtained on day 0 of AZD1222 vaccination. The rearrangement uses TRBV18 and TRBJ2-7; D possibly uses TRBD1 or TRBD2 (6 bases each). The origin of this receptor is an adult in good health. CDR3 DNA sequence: TGTGCCAGCTCACCAAGGTCCGGGGGCGTCTCCTACGAGCAGTACTTC. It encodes CASSPRSGGVSYEQYF.